This T cell receptor (beta chain) was sequenced during a study of blood T cell repertoires in COVID-19. CDR1 is MNHEY and CDR2 is SMNVEV in the germline V gene (reference sequence). J gave up 3 bases and V 6 bases, and 12 bases lay outside the gene matches. CDR3 length equals 18 residues. This clone was recorded a few times. Assay used: immunoSEQ multiplex PCR; TCRdb lists only in-frame clones, some missing. The sample includes 20,000 to 30,000 clones, about 71% of them seen just once. Sequencing used peripheral blood. This chain connects TRBV27 to TRBJ2-6; TRBD1 aligns across 9 bases. This receptor was obtained from a man aged 55 to 70 with active or convalescent COVID-19. Here the CDR3 DNA reads TGTGCCAGCAGCCGAGTACGGGACAGGGTTTTTGGGGCCAACGTCCTGACTTTC. Its protein is CASSRVRDRVFGANVLTF.